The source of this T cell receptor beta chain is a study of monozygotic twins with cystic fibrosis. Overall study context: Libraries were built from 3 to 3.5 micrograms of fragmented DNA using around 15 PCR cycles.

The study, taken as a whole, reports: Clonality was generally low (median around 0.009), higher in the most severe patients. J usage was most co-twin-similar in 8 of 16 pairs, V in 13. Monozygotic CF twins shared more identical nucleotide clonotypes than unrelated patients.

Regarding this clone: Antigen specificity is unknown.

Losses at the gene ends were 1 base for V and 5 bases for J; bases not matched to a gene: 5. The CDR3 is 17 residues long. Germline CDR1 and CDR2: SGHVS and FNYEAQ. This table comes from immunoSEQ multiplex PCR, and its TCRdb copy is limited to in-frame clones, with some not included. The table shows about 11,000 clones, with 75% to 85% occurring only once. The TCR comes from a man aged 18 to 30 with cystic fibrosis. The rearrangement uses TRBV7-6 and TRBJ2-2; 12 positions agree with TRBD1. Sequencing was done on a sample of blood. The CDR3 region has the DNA TGTGCCAGCAGCTTAGGGGGACAGGGGGCTTTGACCGGGGAGCTGTTTTTT. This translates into CASSLGGQGALTGELFF.